The present T cell receptor (beta chain) was sequenced within a study of T cells after yellow fever vaccination. Study at large: SMART-Seq v4 Ultra Low Input served to prepare low-cell-number fractions.

Points from the study as a whole: Abundant clonotypes (contaminants from the bulk population) could be present in FACS-sorted repertoires. Among primary-vaccination clones, most reappeared after the booster, at approximately 97% for CD4 and roughly 90% for CD8.

Germline V CDR1 and CDR2: SGHAT, FQNNGV. The V segment lost 5 bases and the J segment 7 bases; nucleotides outside the gene matches: 8. The length of the CDR3 is 16 residues. For TCR, cDNA came from 5'RACE template switching, which added a universal primer site and UMIs. TCRdb re-called the 5' RACE reads with MiXCR, one entry per CDR3 protein. The sample holds around 610,000 distinct CDR3 sequences; roughly 14% are singletons and the top ten take over 12%. Many counts were recorded for this clonotype. Its specificity is unknown. This TCR derives from a man in his thirties or forties who received the YFV17D yellow fever vaccine. Specimen: PBMCs, collected on the day of the yellow fever booster vaccination. The V gene is TRBV11-2, the J gene TRBJ2-1; TRBD2 aligns across 13 bases. The CDR3 spells CASSPPGLAGRNEQFF. CDR3 coding DNA: TGTGCCAGCAGCCCACCGGGACTAGCGGGACGGAATGAGCAGTTCTTC. The whole variable domain, remainder taken from reference TRBV11-2 and TRBJ2-1, is EAGVAQSPRYKIIEKRQSVAFWCNPISGHATLYWYQQILGQGPKLLIQFQNNGVVDDSQLPKDRFSAERLKGVDSTLKIQPAKLEDSAVYLCASSPPGLAGRNEQFFGPGTRLTVL.